This entry lists 17 T cell receptor beta chains sequenced from one sample in a study of blood T cell repertoires in COVID-19. Sequencing was performed with immunoSEQ multiplex PCR; in TCRdb, only in-frame clones are kept and a portion is missing. The data show 68,000 or so clones, roughly 88% seen once. Specimen: peripheral blood. The source is a human donor in a cohort sampled during active COVID-19.

The chain employs TRBV28 and TRBJ1-1; D call uncertain. V lost 2 bases and J lost 1, with 14 bases in between. The V gene's germline CDR1 is MDHEN and CDR2 SYDVKM. The CDR3 length is 16 residues. The CDR3 is CASSLLRGLRNTEAFF. The CDR3 DNA follows: TGTGCCAGCAGTTTACTCAGAGGGCTAAGGAACACTGAAGCTTTCTTT. Full variable domain (rest looked up from reference TRBV28 and TRBJ1-1): DVKVTQSSRYLVKRTGEKVFLECVQDMDHENMFWYRQDPGLGLRLIYFSYDVKMKEKGDIPEGYSVSREKKERFSLILESASTNQTSMYLCASSLLRGLRNTEAFFGQGTRLTVV.

The chain uses TRBV12-3 or TRBV12-4 and TRBJ1-2; perhaps TRBD1 as D (5 bases). Trimming shortened V by 5 bases and J by 4 bases, and 8 bases separated the two germline ends. This CDR3 contains 12 residues. The CDR3 DNA reads as TGTGCCAGCAGTGACAGCTTCTATGGCTACACCTTC. Translated, it gives CASSDSFYGYTF.

This clone was detected once. V usage is TRBV30 and J usage is TRBJ2-1, with TRBD2 matching over 15 bases. Losses at the gene ends were 2 bases for V and 4 bases for J; bases not matched to a gene: 21. There are 22 residues in the CDR3. Germline V gene data show CDR1 as GTSNPN and CDR2 as SVGIG (reference sequence). As DNA, the CDR3 is TGTGCCTGGAGTCCCCGACCTTCCAGGACTAGCGGGGGGGCCAAGGCTTACAATGAGCAGTTCTTC. This gives the protein CAWSPRPSRTSGGAKAYNEQFF.

This clone has more than one count but fewer than ten. V usage is TRBV5-1 and J usage is TRBJ1-3; 7 nucleotides align to TRBD1. Germline values: CDR1 SGHRS, CDR2 YFSETQ. The CDR3 loop spans 15 amino acids. V was pared by 5 bases and J by 2 bases, with 7 bases of the junction left unmatched. The chain's CDR3 is CASSLQGITGNTIYF. In nucleotides, the CDR3 is TGCGCCAGCAGTCTACAGGGGATTACTGGAAACACCATATATTTT.

This clone was recorded at least ten times. The genes are TRBV7-2 and TRBJ2-7; TRBD2 aligns across 7 bases. The CDR3 has 14 residues. CDR1 SGHTA and CDR2 FQGNSA come from the germline V gene. The J segment lost 0 bases and the V segment lost 4 bases, leaving 3 bases of the junction unmatched. The CDR3 nucleotides are TGTGCCAGCAGCTACTCGGGGGGCTCCTACGAGCAGTACTTC. This encodes CASSYSGGSYEQYF.

This chain joins TRBV5-1 and TRBJ2-2, with D perhaps matching TRBD2 (6 bases). The CDR3 is made up of 16 amino acids. CDR1 SGHRS and CDR2 YFSETQ come from the germline V gene. V was shortened by 4 bases and J by 4 bases, with 17 bases between the two germline ends. CDR3 sequence (DNA): TGCGCCAGCAGCGCACCGGGACTGGAGAGCACCGGGGAGCTGTTTTTT. It codes for CASSAPGLESTGELFF.

CDR3 nucleotides: TGTGCCAGTAGCCCGGGGGATTCCACTGAAGCTTTCTTT. Amino acid sequence: CASSPGDSTEAFF. V gene TRBV19 combines with J gene TRBJ1-1; D perhaps matches TRBD1 (5 bases). The V gene's germline CDR1 is LNHDA and CDR2 SQIVND (reference sequence). Trimming pared 6 bases from V and 4 bases from J, leaving 12 bases between. This CDR3 contains 13 residues.

V is TRBV28 and J is TRBJ2-1; 10 positions match TRBD2. J was trimmed by 7 bases and V by 10 bases; bases with no gene match: 10. Germline CDR1 and CDR2: MDHEN and SYDVKM. The CDR3 sequence is 14 residues long. The CDR3 nucleotides are TGTGCCATCCAGAGCGGGGGGGCCAAAAATGAGCAGTTCTTC. This encodes CAIQSGGAKNEQFF.

This clone was counted a single time. The CDR3: CASSEPRTGNTEAFF. In nucleotides, the CDR3 is TGTGCCAGCAGTGAGCCCCGGACAGGAAACACTGAAGCTTTCTTT. The rearrangement uses TRBV25-1 and TRBJ1-1; 7 nucleotides match TRBD1. This CDR3 comprises 15 residues. Germline-derived CDR1 and CDR2 are MGHDK and SYGVNS. V shed 3 bases, J shed 2 bases, and the junction held 6 bases outside the gene matches.

The V and J genes are TRBV5-4 and TRBJ2-1, with 8 bases that match TRBD2. Germline assignment: CDR1 SGHNT and CDR2 YYREEE (reference sequence). With V trimmed by 4 bases and J by 8 bases, 11 bases remained unmatched. The CDR3 length is 15 residues. The CDR3 bases are TGTGCCAGCAGCCTCGGGACTAGAAGTTTTGATGAGCAGTTCTTC. Translating it yields CASSLGTRSFDEQFF.

This clone is a singleton in its sample. The rearrangement uses TRBV6-2 or TRBV6-3 and TRBJ2-2; 7 positions match TRBD1. The germline V gene encodes CDR1 MNHEY and CDR2 SVGEGT. The CDR3 has 17 residues. The V gene end was trimmed by 6 bases and the J gene end by 0 bases; junction bases not matched to a gene: 10. This chain's CDR3 is CASSPTTGVTNTGELFF. The CDR3 DNA reads TGTGCCAGCAGCCCTACTACAGGGGTGACGAACACCGGGGAGCTGTTTTTT.

The chain is built from TRBV18 and TRBJ1-2, with 9 bases identical to TRBD1. Germline-derived CDR1 and CDR2 are KGHSH and LQKENI. V lost 0 bases to trimming and J lost 1 base; unmatched junction nucleotides: 3. The CDR3 totals 16 residues. This chain's CDR3 is CASSPPRGQGNYGYTF. As DNA, the CDR3 is TGTGCCAGCTCACCACCTCGGGGACAGGGTAACTATGGCTACACCTTC. Full variable domain (missing parts from reference TRBV18 and TRBJ1-2): NAGVMQNPRHLVRRRGQEARLRCSPMKGHSHVYWYRQLPEEGLKFMVYLQKENIIDESGMPKERFSAEFPKEGPSILRIQQVVRGDSAAYFCASSPPRGQGNYGYTFGSGTRLTVV.

The chain is built from TRBV5-6 and TRBJ2-7; maybe TRBD1 (6 bases). CDR1 and CDR2 from the germline V gene are SGHDT and YYEEEE. This CDR3 is built from 14 residues. V dropped 2 bases and J dropped 2 bases, with 11 bases sitting between them. The CDR3 DNA sequence: TGTGCCAGCAGCTTTGTGGACAGCACCTACGAGCAGTACTTC. Protein: CASSFVDSTYEQYF.

This clone occurred a few times. This chain connects TRBV4-1 to TRBJ2-3, with 9 nucleotides matching TRBD2. The CDR3 runs 16 residues. CDR1 and CDR2 from the germline V gene are MGHRA and YSYEKL. Trimming removed 6 bases from V and 3 bases from J; junction bases left unmatched: 10. DNA of the CDR3: TGCGCCAGCAGTTGGGTCCCTAGCGGGGTAACAGATACGCAGTATTTT. As protein: CASSWVPSGVTDTQYF.

This chain connects TRBV9 to TRBJ2-1; 7 bases are shared with TRBD2. Unmatched junction bases numbered 12, after V lost 0 bases and J lost 12 bases. Germline lookup yields CDR1 SGDLS and CDR2 YYNGEE. The CDR3 length is 15 residues. The chain's CDR3 is CASSVDGLDNERQFF. The DNA of the CDR3 is TGTGCCAGCAGCGTAGATGGACTAGACAATGAGCGGCAGTTCTTC.

J is TRBJ2-1 and V is TRBV11-2; D is undetermined. Trimming took off 1 base at V and 8 bases at J, with 15 bases between the two ends. The CDR3 has 15 residues. Germline values: CDR1 SGHAT, CDR2 FQNNGV. Here the CDR3 DNA reads TGTGCCAGCAGCTTAGTTCATGCGAGGTTCGATGAGCAGTTCTTC. This codes for CASSLVHARFDEQFF.

This clone was recorded once. This sequence joins TRBV19 and TRBJ1-5; tentative D call: TRBD1 (5 bases). Trimming took off 5 bases at V and 1 base at J, with 15 bases between the two ends. The CDR3 covers 16 residues. Germline V gene lookup returns CDR1 LNHDA and CDR2 SQIVND (reference sequence). The CDR3 sequence: CASSLQGSPSNQPQHF. The CDR3 region has the DNA TGTGCCAGTAGTCTCCAGGGTAGTCCGAGCAATCAGCCCCAGCATTTT.